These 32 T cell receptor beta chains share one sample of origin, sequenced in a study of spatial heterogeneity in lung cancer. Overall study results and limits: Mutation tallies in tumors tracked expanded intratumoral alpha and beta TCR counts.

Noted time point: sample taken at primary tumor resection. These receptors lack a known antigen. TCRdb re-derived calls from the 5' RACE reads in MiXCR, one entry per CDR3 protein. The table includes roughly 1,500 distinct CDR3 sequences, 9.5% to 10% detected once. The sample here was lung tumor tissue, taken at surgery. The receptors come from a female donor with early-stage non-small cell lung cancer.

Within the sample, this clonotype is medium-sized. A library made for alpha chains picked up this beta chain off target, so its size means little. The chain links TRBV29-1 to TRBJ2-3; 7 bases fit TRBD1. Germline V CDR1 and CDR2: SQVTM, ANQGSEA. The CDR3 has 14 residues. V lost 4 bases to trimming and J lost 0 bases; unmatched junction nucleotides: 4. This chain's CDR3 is CSVGGQDSTDTQYF. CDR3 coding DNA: TGCAGCGTTGGTGGACAGGACAGCACAGATACGCAGTATTTT.

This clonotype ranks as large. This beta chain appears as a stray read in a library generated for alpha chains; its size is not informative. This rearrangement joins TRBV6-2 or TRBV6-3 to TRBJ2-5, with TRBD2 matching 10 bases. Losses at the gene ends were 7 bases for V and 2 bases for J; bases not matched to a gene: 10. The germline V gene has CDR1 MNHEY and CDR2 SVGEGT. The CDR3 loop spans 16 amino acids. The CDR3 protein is CASTDTLTSGQETQYF. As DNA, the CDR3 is TGTGCCAGCACCGATACCCTGACTAGCGGGCAAGAGACCCAGTACTTC.

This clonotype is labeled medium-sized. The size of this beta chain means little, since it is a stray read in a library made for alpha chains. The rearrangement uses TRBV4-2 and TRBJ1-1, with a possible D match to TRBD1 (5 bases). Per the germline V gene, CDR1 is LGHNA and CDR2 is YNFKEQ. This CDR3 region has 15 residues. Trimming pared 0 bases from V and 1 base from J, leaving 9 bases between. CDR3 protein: CASSQEAGRNTEAFF. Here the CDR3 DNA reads TGTGCCAGCAGCCAAGAGGCAGGGCGGAACACTGAAGCTTTCTTT.

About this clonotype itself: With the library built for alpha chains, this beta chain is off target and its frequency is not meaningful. The CDR3 is CASSLTGQGAVNTEAFF. The CDR3, as DNA: TGTGCCAGCAGCTTGACGGGACAGGGGGCCGTAAACACTGAAGCTTTCTTT. This chain links TRBV5-6 with TRBJ1-1; 12 bases agree with TRBD1. This CDR3 region has 17 residues. The junction had 6 bases not matched to a gene; V was cut back by 1 base and J by 2 bases. CDR1 SGHDT and CDR2 YYEEEE come from the germline V gene.

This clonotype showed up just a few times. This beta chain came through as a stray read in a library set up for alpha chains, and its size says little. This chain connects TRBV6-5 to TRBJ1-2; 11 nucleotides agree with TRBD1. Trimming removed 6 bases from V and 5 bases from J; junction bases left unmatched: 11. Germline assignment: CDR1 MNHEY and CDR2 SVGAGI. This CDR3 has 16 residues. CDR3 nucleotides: TGTGCCAGCAGCCATGGACAGGGGGCTCCTTTATATGGCTACACCTTC. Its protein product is CASSHGQGAPLYGYTF.

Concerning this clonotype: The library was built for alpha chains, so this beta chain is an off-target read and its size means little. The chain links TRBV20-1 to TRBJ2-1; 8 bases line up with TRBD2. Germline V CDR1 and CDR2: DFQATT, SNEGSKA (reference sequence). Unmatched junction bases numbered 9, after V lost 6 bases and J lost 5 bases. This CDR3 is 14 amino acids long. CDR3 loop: CSATGTRINNEQFF. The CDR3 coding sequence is TGCAGTGCCACCGGGACTAGAATTAACAATGAGCAGTTCTTC.

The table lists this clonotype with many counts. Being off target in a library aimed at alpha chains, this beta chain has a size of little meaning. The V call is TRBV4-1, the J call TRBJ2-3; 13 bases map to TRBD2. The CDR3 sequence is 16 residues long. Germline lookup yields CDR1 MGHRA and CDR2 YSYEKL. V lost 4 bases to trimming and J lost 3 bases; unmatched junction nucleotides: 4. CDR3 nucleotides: TGCGCCAGCAGCCGAGAGACTAGCGGGGGGACAGATACGCAGTATTTT. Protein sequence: CASSRETSGGTDTQYF.

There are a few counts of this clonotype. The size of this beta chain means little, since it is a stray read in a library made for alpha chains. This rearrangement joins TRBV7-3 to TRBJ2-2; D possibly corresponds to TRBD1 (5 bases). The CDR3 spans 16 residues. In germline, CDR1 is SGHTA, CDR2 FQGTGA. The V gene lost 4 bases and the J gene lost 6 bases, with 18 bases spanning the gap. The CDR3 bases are TGTGCCAGCAGCTCGGCGGCCAGGGAAATTCCCGGGGAGCTGTTTTTT. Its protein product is CASSSAAREIPGELFF.

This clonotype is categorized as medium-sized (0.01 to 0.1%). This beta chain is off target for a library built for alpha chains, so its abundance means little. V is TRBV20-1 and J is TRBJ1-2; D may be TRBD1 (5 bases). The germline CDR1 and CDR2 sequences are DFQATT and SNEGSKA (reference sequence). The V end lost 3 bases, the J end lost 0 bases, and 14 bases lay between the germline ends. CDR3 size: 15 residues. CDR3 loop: CSASGTDLANYGYTF. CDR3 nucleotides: TGCAGTGCTAGCGGGACGGACTTAGCTAACTATGGCTACACCTTC.

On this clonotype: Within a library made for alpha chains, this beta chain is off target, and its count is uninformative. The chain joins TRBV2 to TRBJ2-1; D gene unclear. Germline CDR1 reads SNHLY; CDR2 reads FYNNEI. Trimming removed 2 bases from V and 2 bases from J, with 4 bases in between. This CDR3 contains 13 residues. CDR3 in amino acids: CASSESPYNEQFF. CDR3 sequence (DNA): TGTGCCAGCAGTGAATCCCCCTACAATGAGCAGTTCTTC.

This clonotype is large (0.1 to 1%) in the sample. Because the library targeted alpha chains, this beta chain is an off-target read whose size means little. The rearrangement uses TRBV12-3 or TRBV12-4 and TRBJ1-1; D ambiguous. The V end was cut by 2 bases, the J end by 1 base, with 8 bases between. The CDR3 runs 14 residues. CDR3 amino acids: CASSLIAENTEAFF. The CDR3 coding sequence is TGTGCCAGCAGTTTAATCGCAGAGAACACTGAAGCTTTCTTT.

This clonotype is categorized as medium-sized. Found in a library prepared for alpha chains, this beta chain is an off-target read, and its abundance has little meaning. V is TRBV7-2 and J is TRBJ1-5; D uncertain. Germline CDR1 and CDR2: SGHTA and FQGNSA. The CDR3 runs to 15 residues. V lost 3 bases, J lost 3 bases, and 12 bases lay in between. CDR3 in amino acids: CASSFLAAINQPQHF. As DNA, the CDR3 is TGTGCCAGCAGCTTCTTGGCAGCTATCAATCAGCCCCAGCATTTT.

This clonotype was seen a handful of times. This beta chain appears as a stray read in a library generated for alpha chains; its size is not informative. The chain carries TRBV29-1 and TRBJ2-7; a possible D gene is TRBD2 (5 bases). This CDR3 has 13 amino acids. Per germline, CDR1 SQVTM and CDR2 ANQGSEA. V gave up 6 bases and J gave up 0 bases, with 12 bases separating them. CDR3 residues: CSVEAPNSYEQYF. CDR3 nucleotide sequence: TGCAGCGTGGAGGCTCCTAACTCCTACGAGCAGTACTTC.

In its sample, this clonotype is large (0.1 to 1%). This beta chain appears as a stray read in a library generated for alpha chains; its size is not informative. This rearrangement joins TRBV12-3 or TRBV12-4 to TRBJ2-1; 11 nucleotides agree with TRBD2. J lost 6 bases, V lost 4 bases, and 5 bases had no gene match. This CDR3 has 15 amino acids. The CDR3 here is CASSSLAGGSNEQFF. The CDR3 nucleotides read TGTGCCAGCAGTTCCCTAGCGGGGGGCTCCAATGAGCAGTTCTTC.

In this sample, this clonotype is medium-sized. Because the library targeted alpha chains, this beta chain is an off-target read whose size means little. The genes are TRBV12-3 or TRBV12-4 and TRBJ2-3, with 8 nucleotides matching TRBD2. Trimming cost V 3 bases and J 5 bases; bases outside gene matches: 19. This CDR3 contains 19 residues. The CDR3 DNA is TGTGCCAGCAGTTTTACTCTCGTGGTTGGAGCGGGAGAAGGAGATACGCAGTATTTT. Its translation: CASSFTLVVGAGEGDTQYF.

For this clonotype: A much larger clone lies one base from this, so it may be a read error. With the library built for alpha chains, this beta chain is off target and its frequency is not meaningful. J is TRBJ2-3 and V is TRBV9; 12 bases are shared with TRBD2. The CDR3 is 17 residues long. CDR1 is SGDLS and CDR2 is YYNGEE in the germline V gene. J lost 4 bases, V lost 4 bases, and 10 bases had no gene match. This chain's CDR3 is CASSSQLAGGVPDTQYF. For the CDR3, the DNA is TGTGCCAGCAGCTCACAACTAGCGGGAGGAGTCCCAGATACGCAGTATTTT.

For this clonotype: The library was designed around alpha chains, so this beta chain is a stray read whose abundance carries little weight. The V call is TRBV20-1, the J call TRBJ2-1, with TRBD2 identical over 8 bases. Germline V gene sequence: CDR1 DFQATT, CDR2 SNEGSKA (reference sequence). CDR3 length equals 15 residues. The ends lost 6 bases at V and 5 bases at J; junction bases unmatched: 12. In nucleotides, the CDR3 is TGCAGTGCCGAAATTCTCAGCGGGAGAAACAATGAGCAGTTCTTC. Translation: CSAEILSGRNNEQFF.

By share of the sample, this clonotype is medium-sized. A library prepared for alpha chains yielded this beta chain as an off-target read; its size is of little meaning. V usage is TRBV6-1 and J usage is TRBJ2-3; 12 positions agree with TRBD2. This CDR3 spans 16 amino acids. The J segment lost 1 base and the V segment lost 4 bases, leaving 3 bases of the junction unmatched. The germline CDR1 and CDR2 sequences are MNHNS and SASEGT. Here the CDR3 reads CASSVPSGRGTDTQYF. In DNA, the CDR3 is TGTGCCAGCAGTGTGCCTAGCGGGAGGGGCACAGATACGCAGTATTTT.

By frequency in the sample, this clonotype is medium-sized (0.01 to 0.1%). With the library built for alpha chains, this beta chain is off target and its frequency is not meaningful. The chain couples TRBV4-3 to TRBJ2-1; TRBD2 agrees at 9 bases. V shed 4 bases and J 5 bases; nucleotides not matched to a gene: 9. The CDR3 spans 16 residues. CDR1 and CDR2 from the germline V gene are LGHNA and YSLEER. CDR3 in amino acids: CASSPRQTSGHNEQFF. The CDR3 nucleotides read TGCGCCAGCAGCCCCAGACAGACTAGCGGACACAATGAGCAGTTCTTC.

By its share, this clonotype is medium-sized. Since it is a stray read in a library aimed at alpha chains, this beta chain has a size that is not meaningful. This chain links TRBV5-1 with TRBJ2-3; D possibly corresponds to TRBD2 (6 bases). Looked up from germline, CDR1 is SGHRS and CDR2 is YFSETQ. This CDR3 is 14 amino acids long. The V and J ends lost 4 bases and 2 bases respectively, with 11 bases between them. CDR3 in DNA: TGCGCCAGCAGCCCGGGGGATTTCACAGATACGCAGTATTTT. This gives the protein CASSPGDFTDTQYF.

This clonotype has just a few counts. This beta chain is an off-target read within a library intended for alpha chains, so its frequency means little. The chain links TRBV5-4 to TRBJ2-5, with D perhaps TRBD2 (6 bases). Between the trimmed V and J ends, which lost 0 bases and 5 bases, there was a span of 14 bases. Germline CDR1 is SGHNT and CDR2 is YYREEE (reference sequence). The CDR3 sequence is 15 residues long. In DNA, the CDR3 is TGTGCCAGCAGCTTGGATCCTAGCGTGCCGGAGACCCAGTACTTC. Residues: CASSLDPSVPETQYF.

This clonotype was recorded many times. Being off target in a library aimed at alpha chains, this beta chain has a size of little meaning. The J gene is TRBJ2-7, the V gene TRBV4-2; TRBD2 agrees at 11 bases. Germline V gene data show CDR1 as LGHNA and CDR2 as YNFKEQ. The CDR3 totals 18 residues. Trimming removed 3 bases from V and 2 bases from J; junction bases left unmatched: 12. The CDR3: CASSQGSDGTSGTYEQYF. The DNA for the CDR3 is TGTGCCAGCAGCCAGGGATCAGACGGGACTAGCGGAACCTACGAGCAGTACTTC.

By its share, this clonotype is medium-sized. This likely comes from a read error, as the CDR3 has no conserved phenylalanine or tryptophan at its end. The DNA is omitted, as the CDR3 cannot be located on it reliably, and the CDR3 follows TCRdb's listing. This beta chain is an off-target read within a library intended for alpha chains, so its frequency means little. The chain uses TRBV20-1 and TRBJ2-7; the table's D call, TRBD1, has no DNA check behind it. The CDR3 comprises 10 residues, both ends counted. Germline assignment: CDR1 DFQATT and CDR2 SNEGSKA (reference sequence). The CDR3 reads CSASAGSGKL.

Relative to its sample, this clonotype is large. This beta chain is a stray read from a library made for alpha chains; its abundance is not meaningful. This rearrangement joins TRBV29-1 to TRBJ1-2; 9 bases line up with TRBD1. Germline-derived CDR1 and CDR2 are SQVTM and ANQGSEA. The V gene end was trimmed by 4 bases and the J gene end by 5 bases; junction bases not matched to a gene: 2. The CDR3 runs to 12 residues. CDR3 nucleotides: TGCAGCGTTGTGACAGGGGGGTATGGCTACACCTTC. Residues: CSVVTGGYGYTF.

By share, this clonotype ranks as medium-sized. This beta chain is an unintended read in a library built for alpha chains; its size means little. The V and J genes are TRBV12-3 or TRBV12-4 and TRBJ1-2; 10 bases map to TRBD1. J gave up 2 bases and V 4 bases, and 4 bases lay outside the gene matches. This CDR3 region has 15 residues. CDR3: CASSSPDRGNYGYTF. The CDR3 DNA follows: TGTGCCAGCAGTTCCCCGGACAGGGGGAACTATGGCTACACCTTC.

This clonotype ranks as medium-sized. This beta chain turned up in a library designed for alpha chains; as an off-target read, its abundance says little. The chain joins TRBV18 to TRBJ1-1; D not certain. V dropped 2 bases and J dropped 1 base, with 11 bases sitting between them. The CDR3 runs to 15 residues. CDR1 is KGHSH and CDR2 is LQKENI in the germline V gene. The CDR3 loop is CASSPISGRNTEAFF. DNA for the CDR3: TGTGCCAGCTCACCAATATCCGGGCGGAACACTGAAGCTTTCTTT.

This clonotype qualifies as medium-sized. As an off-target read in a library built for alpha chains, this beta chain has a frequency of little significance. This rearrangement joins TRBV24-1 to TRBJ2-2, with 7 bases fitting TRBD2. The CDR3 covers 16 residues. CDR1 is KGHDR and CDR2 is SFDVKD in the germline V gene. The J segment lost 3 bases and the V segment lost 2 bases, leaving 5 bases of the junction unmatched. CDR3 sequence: CATSDSVRGDTGELFF. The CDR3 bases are TGTGCCACCAGTGATTCGGTCCGGGGGGACACCGGGGAGCTGTTTTTT.

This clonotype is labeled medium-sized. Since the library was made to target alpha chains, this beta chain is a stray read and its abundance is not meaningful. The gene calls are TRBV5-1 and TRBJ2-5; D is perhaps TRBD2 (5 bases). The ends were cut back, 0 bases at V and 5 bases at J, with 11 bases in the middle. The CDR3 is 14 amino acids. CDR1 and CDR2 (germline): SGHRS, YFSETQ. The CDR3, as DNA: TGCGCCAGCAGCTTGGGACGGTCGGGGGAGACCCAGTACTTC. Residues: CASSLGRSGETQYF.

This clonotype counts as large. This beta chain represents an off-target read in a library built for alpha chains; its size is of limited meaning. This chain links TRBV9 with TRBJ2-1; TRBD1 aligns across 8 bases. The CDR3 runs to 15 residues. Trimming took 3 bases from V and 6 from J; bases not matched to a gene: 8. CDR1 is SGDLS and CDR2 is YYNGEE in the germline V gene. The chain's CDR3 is CASSAGQGVGNEQFF. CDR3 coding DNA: TGTGCCAGCAGCGCCGGACAGGGCGTGGGCAATGAGCAGTTCTTC.

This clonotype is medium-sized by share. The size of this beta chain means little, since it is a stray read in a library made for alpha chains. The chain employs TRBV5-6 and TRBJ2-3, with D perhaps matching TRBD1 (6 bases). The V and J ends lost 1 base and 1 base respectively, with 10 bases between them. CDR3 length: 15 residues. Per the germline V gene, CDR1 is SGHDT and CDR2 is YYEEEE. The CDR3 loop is CASSLWGRGTDTQYF. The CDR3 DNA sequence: TGTGCCAGCAGCTTGTGGGGGCGCGGCACAGATACGCAGTATTTT. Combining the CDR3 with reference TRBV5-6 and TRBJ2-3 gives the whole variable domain DAGVTQSPTHLIKTRGQQVTLRCSPKSGHDTVSWYQQALGQGPQFIFQYYEEEERQRGNFPDRFSGHQFPNYSSELNVNALLLGDSALYLCASSLWGRGTDTQYFGPGTRLTVL.

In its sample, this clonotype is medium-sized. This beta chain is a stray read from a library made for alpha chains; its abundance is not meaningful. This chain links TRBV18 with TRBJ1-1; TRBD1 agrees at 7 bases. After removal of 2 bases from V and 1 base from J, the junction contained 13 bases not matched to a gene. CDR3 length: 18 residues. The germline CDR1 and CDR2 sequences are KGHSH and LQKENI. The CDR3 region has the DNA TGTGCCAGCTCACCATCCCAGGGGGTCCTCAAGAAGAACACTGAAGCTTTCTTT. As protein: CASSPSQGVLKKNTEAFF. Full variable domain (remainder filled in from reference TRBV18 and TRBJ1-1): NAGVMQNPRHLVRRRGQEARLRCSPMKGHSHVYWYRQLPEEGLKFMVYLQKENIIDESGMPKERFSAEFPKEGPSILRIQQVVRGDSAAYFCASSPSQGVLKKNTEAFFGQGTRLTVV.

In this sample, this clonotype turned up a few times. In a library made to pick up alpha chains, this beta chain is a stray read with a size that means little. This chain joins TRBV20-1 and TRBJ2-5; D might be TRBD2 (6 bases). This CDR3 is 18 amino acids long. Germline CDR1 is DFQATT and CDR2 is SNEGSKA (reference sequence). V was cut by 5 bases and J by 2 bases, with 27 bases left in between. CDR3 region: CSAPRVAGLRGAQETQYF. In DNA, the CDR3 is TGCAGTGCTCCCCGGGTGGCGGGACTCCGAGGCGCACAAGAGACCCAGTACTTC.